The clone carrying this T cell receptor (beta chain) was observed many times. Template material for amplifying TCR beta CDR3 regions consisted of RNA transcripts. Primed by the HTBI set, a first-round RT-PCR was run on the TCR CDR3. MiXCR, applied by TCRdb to the multiplex PCR reads, yields one record per CDR3 protein. The sample carries some 490,000 distinct CDR3 sequences, about 16% recorded once. This sample is part of a study of T cells in Graves' hyperthyroidism and ophthalmopathy. Patients were excluded for uncontrolled infection, other autoimmune disease, pregnancy or lactation. The CDR3 length is 16 residues. With V trimmed by 5 bases and J by 4 bases, 11 bases remained unmatched. Per germline, CDR1 SGHTA and CDR2 FQGNSA.

The clonotype originates from a woman aged 30 to 39 with Graves' ophthalmopathy. The sample was blood. This chain connects TRBV7-2 to TRBJ2-3; TRBD2 matches at 8 bases. CDR3 sequence reads: CASSPKWREEADTQYF. In DNA, the CDR3 is TGTGCCAGCAGCCCTAAGTGGCGGGAGGAGGCAGATACGCAGTATTTT.